This passage covers 23 T cell receptor beta chains from one sample sequenced in a study of technical replicates of blood from several donors. Produced via immunoSEQ multiplex PCR; TCRdb's table is partial and in-frame only. The sample holds about 93,000 clones, roughly 96% seen once. Material for sequencing was T cells isolated from PBMCs. Source of these receptors: a human donor in good health.

V gene TRBV4-1 combines with J gene TRBJ1-4, with TRBD1 as a possible D gene (5 bases). The length of the CDR3 is 15 residues. Germline CDR1 reads MGHRA; CDR2 reads YSYEKL. Trimming pared 6 bases from V and 1 base from J, leaving 12 bases between. The CDR3: CASRNWGVTNEKLFF. The CDR3 DNA reads as TGCGCCAGCAGGAACTGGGGGGTAACTAATGAAAAACTGTTTTTT.

The chain couples TRBV29-1 to TRBJ1-1; TRBD1 is a possible D gene (6 bases). The CDR3 has 12 amino acids. Trimming pared 7 bases from V and 5 bases from J, leaving 14 bases between. Per the germline V gene, CDR1 is SQVTM and CDR2 is ANQGSEA. The CDR3 coding sequence is TGCAGCGCGACAGGCCCGGGGACTGAAGCTTTCTTT. This translates into CSATGPGTEAFF.

The chain carries TRBV19 and TRBJ2-2; perhaps TRBD1 as D (5 bases). The CDR3 extends over 15 amino acids. The germline gives CDR1 LNHDA, CDR2 SQIVND (reference sequence). V was pared by 0 bases and J by 6 bases, with 11 bases between. CDR3 amino acids: CASSIDASTAGELFF. The DNA of the CDR3 is TGTGCCAGTAGTATAGATGCGTCGACAGCCGGGGAGCTGTTTTTT.

This chain joins TRBV27 and TRBJ2-2; 10 nucleotides match TRBD1. V dropped 4 bases and J dropped 4; count of bases not matched to a gene: 0. Germline values: CDR1 MNHEY, CDR2 SMNVEV (reference sequence). The CDR3 extends over 14 amino acids. DNA of the CDR3: TGTGCCAGCAGTTGGACAGGGGGCACCGGGGAGCTGTTTTTT. Its translation: CASSWTGGTGELFF.

This rearrangement joins TRBV5-1 to TRBJ1-4; the D is unclear. Looked up from germline, CDR1 is SGHRS and CDR2 is YFSETQ. Trimming shortened V by 1 base and J by 4 bases, and 14 bases separated the two germline ends. There are 16 residues in the CDR3. The CDR3 DNA sequence: TGCGCCAGCAGCTTGTCCTGGGAGGATGATAATGAAAAACTGTTTTTT. Translation gives CASSLSWEDDNEKLFF.

A single count supports this clone. This chain uses TRBV9 with TRBJ2-7; 12 nucleotides line up with TRBD2. The trim removed 3 bases at V and 6 bases at J, leaving 7 bases unmatched. CDR3 length equals 15 residues. From germline, CDR1 is SGDLS and CDR2 YYNGEE. The CDR3 is CASSALAGGPSEQYF. CDR3 coding DNA: TGTGCCAGCAGCGCCCTAGCGGGAGGGCCGTCCGAGCAGTACTTC.

The V and J genes are TRBV5-4 and TRBJ2-7, with TRBD1 identical over 7 bases. The CDR3 covers 14 residues. The V and J ends lost 1 base and 7 bases, in that order; junction bases with no gene match: 8. The germline CDR1 and CDR2 sequences are SGHNT and YYREEE (reference sequence). The CDR3 spells CASSLPQGIGEQYF. CDR3 sequence (DNA): TGTGCCAGCAGCTTGCCACAGGGGATAGGAGAGCAGTACTTC.

This clone is a singleton in its sample. The chain uses TRBV6-1 and TRBJ2-7; 11 bases line up with TRBD1. Looked up from germline, CDR1 is MNHNS and CDR2 is SASEGT. This CDR3 comprises 17 residues. The V and J ends lost 4 bases and 3 bases, in that order; junction bases with no gene match: 11. CDR3 sequence: CASSVNFGQGALYEQYF. In DNA form, the CDR3 reads TGTGCCAGCAGTGTTAACTTTGGACAGGGGGCTCTCTACGAGCAGTACTTC.

The chain recombines TRBV30 with TRBJ1-6, with D tentatively TRBD1 (5 bases). The V end was cut by 0 bases, the J end by 9 bases, with 18 bases between. The germline V gene encodes CDR1 GTSNPN and CDR2 SVGIG (reference sequence). The CDR3 totals 16 residues. The CDR3 region has the DNA TGTGCCTGGAGTGTAGGTTGGCAGGGAGGTATTTCACCCCTCCACTTT. As protein: CAWSVGWQGGISPLHF. Together with reference TRBV30 and TRBJ1-6, the CDR3 gives the full variable domain: SQTIHQWPATLVQPVGSPLSLECTVEGTSNPNLYWYRQAAGRGLQLLFYSVGIGQISSEVPQNLSASRPQDRQFILSSKKLLLSDSGFYLCAWSVGWQGGISPLHFGNGTRLTVT.

This CDR3 reads CASALSLVGNTIYF. Here the CDR3 DNA reads TGTGCCAGCGCACTCTCTTTGGTTGGAAACACCATATATTTT. The V call is TRBV6-6, the J call TRBJ1-3; D remains ambiguous. Germline CDR1 reads MNHNY; CDR2 reads SVGAGI (reference sequence). The V end was cut by 8 bases, the J end by 3 bases, with 14 bases between. This CDR3 spans 14 amino acids.

The chain couples TRBV27 to TRBJ2-7; 8 bases match TRBD2. The germline V gene encodes CDR1 MNHEY and CDR2 SMNVEV (reference sequence). After removal of 6 bases from V and 3 bases from J, the junction contained 7 bases not matched to a gene. The length of the CDR3 is 14 residues. The CDR3 nucleotides are TGTGCCAGCAGCCTTAGCGGGACCTTCTACGAGCAGTACTTC. Encoded protein: CASSLSGTFYEQYF.

This sequence joins TRBV29-1 and TRBJ1-1, with 7 bases that match TRBD1. This CDR3 has 13 amino acids. Germline CDR1 is SQVTM and CDR2 is ANQGSEA. Trimming at V came to 7 bases and at J to 1 base, leaving 6 bases not matched to a gene. CDR3 residues: CSAGQDSNTEAFF. CDR3 DNA: TGCAGCGCCGGACAGGACTCGAACACTGAAGCTTTCTTT.

V and J are TRBV19 and TRBJ2-7; unclear D gene. V lost 7 bases and J lost 1, with 14 bases in between. CDR1 and CDR2 (germline): LNHDA, SQIVND (reference sequence). The CDR3 runs to 14 residues. CDR3 in amino acids: CASTESHSSYEQYF. In DNA form, the CDR3 reads TGTGCCAGTACTGAGTCCCATAGTTCCTACGAGCAGTACTTC. Complete variable domain (other parts from reference TRBV19 and TRBJ2-7): DGGITQSPKYLFRKEGQNVTLSCEQNLNHDAMYWYRQDPGQGLRLIYYSQIVNDFQKGDIAEGYSVSREKKESFPLTVTSAQKNPTAFYLCASTESHSSYEQYFGPGTRLTVT.

This chain connects TRBV11-3 to TRBJ1-2; 8 bases map to TRBD1. The junction had 10 bases not matched to a gene; V was cut back by 1 base and J by 6 bases. The CDR3 covers 16 residues. From germline, CDR1 is SGHNT and CDR2 YENEEA. The chain's CDR3 is CASSLGQGAKENGYTF. The CDR3 nucleotides are TGTGCCAGCAGCTTAGGTCAGGGGGCTAAAGAGAATGGCTACACCTTC.

This sequence joins TRBV27 and TRBJ2-1, with TRBD2 identical over 12 bases. The CDR3 has 16 residues. The V gene's germline CDR1 is MNHEY and CDR2 SMNVEV (reference sequence). The V gene end was trimmed by 4 bases and the J gene end by 1 base; junction bases not matched to a gene: 2. The CDR3 is CASSSGLAGSYNEQFF. The CDR3 coding sequence is TGTGCCAGCAGTTCCGGACTAGCGGGGTCCTACAATGAGCAGTTCTTC.

V gene TRBV5-1 combines with J gene TRBJ2-3; D is undetermined. Germline V gives CDR1 SGHRS, CDR2 YFSETQ. The CDR3 totals 14 residues. Trimming shortened V by 2 bases and J by 3 bases, and 10 bases separated the two germline ends. The CDR3 nucleotides are TGCGCCAGCAGCTTTTATACAGAAACAGATACGCAGTATTTT. Its protein is CASSFYTETDTQYF.

The rearrangement links TRBV5-4 to TRBJ2-3, with 7 positions matching TRBD1. The J segment lost 1 base and the V segment lost 1 base, leaving 6 bases of the junction unmatched. The CDR3 loop spans 16 amino acids. CDR1 SGHNT and CDR2 YYREEE come from the germline V gene (reference sequence). CDR3: CASSLRGGLGTDTQYF. For the CDR3, the DNA is TGTGCCAGCAGCTTGAGAGGGGGCCTGGGCACAGATACGCAGTATTTT.

The V and J genes are TRBV5-1 and TRBJ1-2; 8 bases match TRBD1. With V trimmed by 4 bases and J by 5 bases, 7 bases remained unmatched. This CDR3 comprises 14 residues. From germline, CDR1 is SGHRS and CDR2 YFSETQ. CDR3 DNA sequence: TGCGCCAGCAGCCGAGGACAGGGCCCGTATGGCTACACCTTC. Its protein product is CASSRGQGPYGYTF.

The V gene is TRBV18, the J gene TRBJ1-2, with 7 bases identical to TRBD1. CDR1 is KGHSH and CDR2 is LQKENI in the germline V gene. The V gene end was trimmed by 6 bases and the J gene end by 4 bases; junction bases not matched to a gene: 11. The CDR3 is 15 amino acids. In nucleotides, the CDR3 is TGTGCCAGCTCGCCCACCCCCCGGGACAGCTATGGCTACACCTTC. Residues: CASSPTPRDSYGYTF.

The J gene is TRBJ2-3, the V gene TRBV25-1, with 7 bases matching TRBD2. From germline, CDR1 is MGHDK and CDR2 SYGVNS. This CDR3 region has 15 residues. V trimming: 3 bases; J trimming: 4 bases; junction bases outside the gene matches: 7. The CDR3 loop is CASSDGLGGPDTQYF. For the CDR3, the DNA is TGTGCCAGCAGTGACGGACTAGGAGGTCCAGATACGCAGTATTTT.

The gene calls are TRBV9 and TRBJ2-1; 16 bases agree with TRBD2. This CDR3 has 15 residues. Trimming removed 2 bases from V and 8 bases from J; junction bases left unmatched: 1. In germline, CDR1 is SGDLS, CDR2 YYNGEE. In DNA, the CDR3 is TGTGCCAGCAGCGTGGGACTAGCGGGAGGGCATGAGCAGTTCTTC. Its translation is CASSVGLAGGHEQFF. Combining the CDR3 with reference TRBV9 and TRBJ2-1 gives the whole variable domain DSGVTQTPKHLITATGQRVTLRCSPRSGDLSVYWYQQSLDQGLQFLIQYYNGEERAKGNILERFSAQQFPDLHSELNLSSLELGDSALYFCASSVGLAGGHEQFFGPGTRLTVL.

The chain joins TRBV6-5 to TRBJ1-2; 7 bases are shared with TRBD1. There are 11 residues in the CDR3. Germline values: CDR1 MNHEY, CDR2 SVGAGI. The chain's CDR3 is CPLNLQGKNTF. The CDR3 bases are TGTCCCCTTAACTTACAGGGGAAGAACACCTTC.

The chain is built from TRBV12-5 and TRBJ2-3; TRBD2 matches 8 bases. V trimming: 6 bases; J trimming: 5 bases; junction bases outside the gene matches: 7. CDR1 is LGHNT, CDR2 FRNRAP, per germline. This CDR3 contains 14 residues. CDR3 loop: CASGPGGAGDTQYF. CDR3 bases: TGTGCTAGTGGCCCGGGGGGGGCAGGAGATACGCAGTATTTT.